The 10 T cell receptor beta chains below come from one sample, sequenced in a study of graft-versus-host responses after intestinal transplantation. Some clones are missing from TCRdb's copy, which holds only in-frame ones; the method was immunoSEQ multiplex PCR. The sample has about 97,000 clones, more than 80% seen once; the top ten hold about 16%. The sequenced sample was PBMCs, obtained about 440 days after intestinal transplant. These receptors originate from a human patient who received an intestinal transplant, so some T cells may come from the graft donor.

This rearrangement joins TRBV15 to TRBJ2-7; no clear D. Germline assignment: CDR1 LNHNV and CDR2 YYDKDF (reference sequence). V was trimmed by 3 bases and J by 3 bases, leaving 9 bases between them. This CDR3 is 13 amino acids long. The chain's CDR3 is CATSSWQLYEQYF. The CDR3 DNA is TGTGCCACCAGCAGTTGGCAGCTCTACGAGCAGTACTTC.

The gene calls are TRBV5-1 and TRBJ1-1, with D perhaps matching TRBD1 (5 bases). CDR1 is SGHRS and CDR2 is YFSETQ in the germline V gene. CDR3 size: 14 residues. The V and J ends lost 4 bases and 1 base respectively, with 11 bases between them. For the CDR3, the DNA is TGCGCCAGCAGCGCCTCAGGGTCGAACACTGAAGCTTTCTTT. Amino acids: CASSASGSNTEAFF.

This clone has more than one count but fewer than ten. The chain recombines TRBV6-4 with TRBJ2-2; 11 bases agree with TRBD1. The CDR3 contains 14 residues. V trimming: 8 bases; J trimming: 4 bases; junction bases outside the gene matches: 3. Per the germline V gene, CDR1 is MRHNA and CDR2 is SNTAGT. CDR3 protein: CASSGTGGTGELFF. The CDR3 nucleotides read TGTGCCAGCTCCGGGACAGGGGGCACCGGGGAGCTGTTTTTT.

This CDR3 reads CASSARDRPYEQYF. Here the CDR3 DNA reads TGCGCCAGCAGTGCTCGGGACAGACCCTACGAGCAGTACTTC. The chain couples TRBV10-1 to TRBJ2-7; 7 bases are a match to TRBD1. Germline CDR1 and CDR2: WNHNN and SYGVQD (reference sequence). CDR3 length: 14 amino acids. Trimming took 4 bases from V and 2 from J; bases not matched to a gene: 5.

CDR3 region: CASSWGQGNSPLHF. The CDR3 bases are TGTGCCAGCAGTTGGGGACAGGGAAACTCACCCCTCCACTTT. The chain combines TRBV27 with TRBJ1-6, with TRBD1 identical over 9 bases. J was trimmed by 10 bases and V by 4 bases; bases with no gene match: 5. Germline loops: CDR1 MNHEY, CDR2 SMNVEV (reference sequence). The CDR3 has 14 amino acids.

This chain links TRBV4-1 with TRBJ2-2, with a possible D match to TRBD2 (6 bases). There are 17 residues in the CDR3. V was pared by 3 bases and J by 4 bases, with 18 bases between. Germline loops: CDR1 MGHRA, CDR2 YSYEKL. The CDR3 sequence is CASSQEEEGWVTGELFF. The CDR3 DNA sequence: TGCGCCAGCAGCCAGGAGGAGGAGGGCTGGGTCACCGGGGAGCTGTTTTTT.

The V gene is TRBV19, the J gene TRBJ1-3; D possibly corresponds to TRBD1 (5 bases). Germline CDR1 LNHDA, CDR2 SQIVND (reference sequence). CDR3 length: 16 amino acids. V dropped 2 bases and J dropped 0 bases, with 11 bases sitting between them. CDR3 bases: TGTGCCAGTAGTATACCCAGGGCCGCCTCTGGAAACACCATATATTTT. Its translation: CASSIPRAASGNTIYF. Full variable domain (rest looked up from reference TRBV19 and TRBJ1-3): DGGITQSPKYLFRKEGQNVTLSCEQNLNHDAMYWYRQDPGQGLRLIYYSQIVNDFQKGDIAEGYSVSREKKESFPLTVTSAQKNPTAFYLCASSIPRAASGNTIYFGEGSWLTVV.

J is TRBJ2-1 and V is TRBV27; D ambiguous. The CDR3 spans 11 residues. Germline lookup yields CDR1 MNHEY and CDR2 SMNVEV (reference sequence). The V end was cut by 8 bases, the J end by 2 bases, with 4 bases between. CDR3 loop: CASRTYNEQFF. In DNA form, the CDR3 reads TGTGCCAGCCGAACCTACAATGAGCAGTTCTTC.

This clone was detected only once. J is TRBJ2-7 and V is TRBV11-2; D is perhaps TRBD1 or TRBD2 (5 bases each). This CDR3 spans 12 amino acids. V lost 1 base, J lost 6 bases, and 7 bases lay in between. Germline V gene sequence: CDR1 SGHAT, CDR2 FQNNGV. In DNA form, the CDR3 reads TGTGCCAGCAGCTTAGGAGGGACCGAGCAGTACTTC. Translated, it gives CASSLGGTEQYF. The full variable domain, completed using reference TRBV11-2 and TRBJ2-7, is EAGVAQSPRYKIIEKRQSVAFWCNPISGHATLYWYQQILGQGPKLLIQFQNNGVVDDSQLPKDRFSAERLKGVDSTLKIQPAKLEDSAVYLCASSLGGTEQYFGPGTRLTVT.

This clone was observed a single time. The chain carries TRBV5-4 and TRBJ1-6; D is perhaps TRBD1 (6 bases). This CDR3 spans 14 amino acids. Germline CDR1 is SGHNT and CDR2 is YYREEE (reference sequence). V lost 4 bases, J lost 8 bases, and 13 bases lay in between. CDR3 sequence reads: CASSGPGEDSPLHF. CDR3 nucleotides: TGTGCCAGCAGCGGACCAGGGGAGGATTCACCCCTCCACTTT.